What follows are 17 T cell receptor beta chains derived from one specimen sequenced in a study of blood T cell repertoires in COVID-19. Some clones are missing from TCRdb's copy, which holds only in-frame ones; the method was immunoSEQ multiplex PCR. This table has 90,000 to 110,000 clones, about four fifths appearing once. The sequencing input was peripheral blood. The source is an elderly woman with acute or convalescent COVID-19.

V and J are TRBV7-2 and TRBJ1-6; perhaps TRBD1 as D (6 bases). The CDR3 runs 16 residues. Germline V lookup: CDR1 SGHTA, CDR2 FQGNSA. Trimming shortened V by 2 bases and J by 7 bases, and 15 bases separated the two germline ends. CDR3 in DNA: TGTGCCAGCAGCTTAACTCCTAGGACAGCAAATTCACCCCTCCACTTT. Its protein is CASSLTPRTANSPLHF.

The genes are TRBV10-1 and TRBJ2-7; 7 bases align to TRBD2. The J segment lost 0 bases and the V segment lost 1 base, leaving 3 bases of the junction unmatched. The CDR3 extends over 15 amino acids. Germline V gives CDR1 WNHNN, CDR2 SYGVQD (reference sequence). The CDR3 loop is CASSEYGGSSYEQYF. The CDR3 DNA is TGCGCCAGCAGTGAGTATGGCGGGAGCTCCTACGAGCAGTACTTC.

This rearrangement joins TRBV10-1 to TRBJ2-1; perhaps TRBD2 as D (5 bases). From germline, CDR1 is WNHNN and CDR2 SYGVQD (reference sequence). This CDR3 comprises 13 residues. The V end was cut by 6 bases, the J end by 10 bases, with 16 bases between. CDR3 residues: CASSSTRSGEQFF. CDR3 DNA sequence: TGCGCCAGCAGCTCGACGCGCTCGGGGGAGCAGTTCTTC.

The rearrangement uses TRBV10-3 and TRBJ1-2, with 11 bases identical to TRBD1. The CDR3 consists of 13 residues. The V and J ends lost 4 bases and 8 bases, in that order; junction bases with no gene match: 3. Germline lookup yields CDR1 ENHRY and CDR2 SYGVKD. CDR3 loop: CAISGTGGNGYTF. The CDR3 DNA follows: TGTGCCATCAGTGGGACAGGGGGCAACGGCTACACCTTC.

The chain recombines TRBV10-3 with TRBJ1-1, with 7 bases identical to TRBD1. After removal of 0 bases from V and 11 bases from J, the junction contained 12 bases not matched to a gene. The CDR3 runs 15 residues. Germline lookup yields CDR1 ENHRY and CDR2 SYGVKD. CDR3: CAISESPLTGAGAFF. The CDR3 DNA sequence: TGTGCCATCAGTGAGTCGCCATTAACAGGGGCTGGGGCTTTCTTT.

The rearrangement joins TRBV4-1 to TRBJ2-7; D uncertain. The CDR3 is made up of 13 amino acids. With 6 bases removed from V and 0 bases from J, the gap between germline ends came to 9 bases. In germline, CDR1 is MGHRA, CDR2 YSYEKL. The CDR3 DNA is TGCGCCAGCAGGGCCACGGGCTCCTACGAGCAGTACTTC. It is translated as CASRATGSYEQYF.

This clone was observed a handful of times. The gene calls are TRBV12-5 and TRBJ2-1; 7 bases line up with TRBD2. The germline CDR1 and CDR2 sequences are LGHNT and FRNRAP. CDR3 length: 11 amino acids. V lost 6 bases, J lost 9 bases, and 2 bases stayed unmatched. CDR3 coding DNA: TGTGCTAGTGGCCCGGGGGGTGAGCAGTTCTTC. Its translation: CASGPGGEQFF.

The chain links TRBV3-1 (or the pseudogene TRBV3-2) to TRBJ2-7; 9 bases map to TRBD2. The ends lost 3 bases at V and 4 bases at J; junction bases unmatched: 13. Germline V lookup: CDR1 LGHDT, CDR2 YNNKEL (reference sequence). The CDR3 runs 17 residues. CDR3 bases: TGTGCCAGCAGCCACCGCATGGGAATAGCGGGAGCATACGAGCAGTACTTC. Translation gives CASSHRMGIAGAYEQYF.

In its sample, this clone is medium-sized. The gene calls are TRBV7-2 and TRBJ2-7; D call uncertain. V shed 4 bases and J shed 0 bases, with 7 bases lying between them. This CDR3 is built from 13 residues. CDR1 SGHTA and CDR2 FQGNSA come from the germline V gene. For the CDR3, the DNA is TGTGCCAGCAGCTCAACTGACTCCTACGAGCAGTACTTC. This sequence encodes CASSSTDSYEQYF.

In this sample, this clone turned up once. This chain connects TRBV3-1 (or the pseudogene TRBV3-2) to TRBJ2-7, with D possibly matching TRBD2 (6 bases). With 1 base removed from V and 5 bases from J, the gap between germline ends came to 9 bases. The germline V gene encodes CDR1 LGHDT and CDR2 YNNKEL (reference sequence). The CDR3 totals 13 residues. This CDR3 is CASSQAGVNEQYF. In nucleotides, the CDR3 is TGTGCCAGCAGCCAAGCGGGAGTAAACGAGCAGTACTTC.

The rearrangement joins TRBV7-8 to TRBJ2-7, with D perhaps TRBD2 (6 bases). CDR1 is SGHVS, CDR2 FQNEAQ, per germline. V gave up 4 bases and J gave up 4 bases, with 17 bases separating them. The CDR3 consists of 15 residues. CDR3 coding DNA: TGTGCCAGCAGCTCCAGTGGCGGGGCGATGTACGAGCAGTACTTC. Its protein product is CASSSSGGAMYEQYF.

The chain combines TRBV2 with TRBJ1-1; D remains unclear. V was pared by 3 bases and J by 0 bases, with 8 bases between. CDR3 length equals 14 residues. CDR1 is SNHLY and CDR2 is FYNNEI in the germline V gene. For the CDR3, the DNA is TGTGCCAGCAGTGAGCAACAGATGAACACTGAAGCTTTCTTT. Its protein product is CASSEQQMNTEAFF.

V gene TRBV30 combines with J gene TRBJ1-2, with D uncertain. CDR3 length equals 15 residues. The V gene lost 3 bases and the J gene lost 8 bases, with 22 bases spanning the gap. Germline V CDR1 and CDR2: GTSNPN, SVGIG (reference sequence). CDR3 DNA sequence: TGTGCCTGGAGCCCCACTACCCGGGGAACGGAAGGCTACACCTTC. Translated: CAWSPTTRGTEGYTF.

V and J are TRBV3-1 (or the pseudogene TRBV3-2) and TRBJ2-3, with 7 bases lining up with TRBD2. This CDR3 has 16 amino acids. V shed 0 bases, J shed 2 bases, and the junction held 5 bases outside the gene matches. Germline loops: CDR1 LGHDT, CDR2 YNNKEL (reference sequence). CDR3 in DNA: TGTGCCAGCAGCCAAGAATGGGGGGGGTCCACAGATACGCAGTATTTT. This codes for CASSQEWGGSTDTQYF.

The chain recombines TRBV7-8 with TRBJ1-6, with unresolved D. CDR3 length: 12 amino acids. Germline assignment: CDR1 SGHVS and CDR2 FQNEAQ. With 5 bases removed from V and 7 bases from J, the gap between germline ends came to 6 bases. The CDR3 nucleotides are TGTGCCAGCAGCCCTACGAATTCACCCCTCCACTTT. The encoded protein is CASSPTNSPLHF.

In its sample, this clone was seen once. The chain joins TRBV27 to TRBJ2-5, with TRBD1 identical over 8 bases. J lost 9 bases, V lost 6 bases, and 9 bases had no gene match. Germline V CDR1 and CDR2: MNHEY, SMNVEV (reference sequence). The CDR3 loop spans 13 amino acids. The CDR3 nucleotides read TGTGCCAGCAGCGATCAGGGGGCGCAGCCCCAGTACTTC. Residues: CASSDQGAQPQYF.

The J gene is TRBJ2-7, the V gene TRBV20-1, with D possibly matching TRBD1 (6 bases). Trimming took off 4 bases at V and 3 bases at J, with 7 bases between the two ends. Germline V gene data show CDR1 as DFQATT and CDR2 as SNEGSKA (reference sequence). This CDR3 comprises 11 residues. The CDR3 reads CSAKDSYEQYF. CDR3 in DNA: TGCAGTGCTAAGGACAGCTACGAGCAGTACTTC.